This T cell receptor beta chain was identified in a study of technical replicates of blood from a few donors. Repertoires were generated with immunoSEQ multiplex PCR, while TCRdb's copy carries only in-frame clones and drops some. In the table there are about 76,000 clones, roughly nine tenths of which are singletons. This CDR3 spans 16 amino acids. Germline V gene lookup returns CDR1 SGHRS and CDR2 YFSETQ. V was clipped by 2 bases and J by 0 bases; unmatched bases: 6. The origin of this receptor is a human donor in good health. The sequencing input was T cells isolated from PBMCs. The V and J genes are TRBV5-1 and TRBJ1-2; 8 positions match TRBD1. For the CDR3, the DNA is TGCGCCAGCAGCTTACCCCAGGGGGCGTCTAACTATGGCTACACCTTC. Translation gives CASSLPQGASNYGYTF.